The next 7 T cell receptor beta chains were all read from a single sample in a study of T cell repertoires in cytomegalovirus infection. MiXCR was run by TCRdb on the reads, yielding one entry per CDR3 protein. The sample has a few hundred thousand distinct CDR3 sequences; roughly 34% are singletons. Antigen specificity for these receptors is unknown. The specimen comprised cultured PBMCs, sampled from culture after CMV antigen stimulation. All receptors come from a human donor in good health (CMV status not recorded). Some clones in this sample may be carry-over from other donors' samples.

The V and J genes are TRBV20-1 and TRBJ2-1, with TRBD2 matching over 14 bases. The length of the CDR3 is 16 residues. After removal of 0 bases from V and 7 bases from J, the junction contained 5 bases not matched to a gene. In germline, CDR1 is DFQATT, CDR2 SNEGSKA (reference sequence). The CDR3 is CSARDRGLAGVNEQFF. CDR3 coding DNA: TGCAGTGCTAGAGATAGGGGACTAGCGGGAGTTAATGAGCAGTTCTTC.

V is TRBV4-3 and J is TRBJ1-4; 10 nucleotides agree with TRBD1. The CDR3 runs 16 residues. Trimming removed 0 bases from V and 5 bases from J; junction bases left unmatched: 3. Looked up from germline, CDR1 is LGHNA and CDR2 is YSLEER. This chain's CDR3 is CASSQDTGQGNEKLFF. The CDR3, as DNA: TGCGCCAGCAGCCAAGATACGGGACAGGGGAATGAAAAACTGTTTTTT.

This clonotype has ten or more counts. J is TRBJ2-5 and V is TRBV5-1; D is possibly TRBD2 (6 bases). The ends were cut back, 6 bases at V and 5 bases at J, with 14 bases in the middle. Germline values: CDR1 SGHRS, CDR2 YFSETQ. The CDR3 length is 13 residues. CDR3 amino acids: CASNLGSGETQYF. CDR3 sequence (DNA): TGCGCCAGCAATCTCGGGAGTGGTGAGACCCAGTACTTC.

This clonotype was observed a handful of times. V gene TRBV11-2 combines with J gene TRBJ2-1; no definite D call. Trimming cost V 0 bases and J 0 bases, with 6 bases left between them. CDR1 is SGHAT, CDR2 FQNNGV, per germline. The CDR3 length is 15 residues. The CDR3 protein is CASSLDVGSYNEQFF. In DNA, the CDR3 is TGTGCCAGCAGCTTAGATGTGGGCTCCTACAATGAGCAGTTCTTC.

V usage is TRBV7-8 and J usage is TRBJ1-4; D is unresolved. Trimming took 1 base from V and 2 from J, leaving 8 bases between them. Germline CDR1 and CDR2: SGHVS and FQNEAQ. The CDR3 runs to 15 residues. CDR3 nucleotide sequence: TGTGCCAGCAGCTTAGGCAGGCAGACTAATGAAAAACTGTTTTTT. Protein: CASSLGRQTNEKLFF.

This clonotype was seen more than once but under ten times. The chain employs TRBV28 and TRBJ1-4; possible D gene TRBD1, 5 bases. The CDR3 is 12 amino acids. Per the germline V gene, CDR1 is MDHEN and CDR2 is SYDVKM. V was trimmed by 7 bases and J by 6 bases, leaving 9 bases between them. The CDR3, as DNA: TGTGCCAGCACCCAGGGTGATGAAAAACTGTTTTTT. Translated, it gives CASTQGDEKLFF.

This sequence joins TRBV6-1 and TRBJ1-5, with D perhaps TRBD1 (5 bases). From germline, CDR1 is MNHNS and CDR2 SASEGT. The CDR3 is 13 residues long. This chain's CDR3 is CAAGGDLSQPQHF. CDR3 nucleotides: TGTGCTGCCGGAGGGGACCTCTCTCAGCCCCAGCATTTT.